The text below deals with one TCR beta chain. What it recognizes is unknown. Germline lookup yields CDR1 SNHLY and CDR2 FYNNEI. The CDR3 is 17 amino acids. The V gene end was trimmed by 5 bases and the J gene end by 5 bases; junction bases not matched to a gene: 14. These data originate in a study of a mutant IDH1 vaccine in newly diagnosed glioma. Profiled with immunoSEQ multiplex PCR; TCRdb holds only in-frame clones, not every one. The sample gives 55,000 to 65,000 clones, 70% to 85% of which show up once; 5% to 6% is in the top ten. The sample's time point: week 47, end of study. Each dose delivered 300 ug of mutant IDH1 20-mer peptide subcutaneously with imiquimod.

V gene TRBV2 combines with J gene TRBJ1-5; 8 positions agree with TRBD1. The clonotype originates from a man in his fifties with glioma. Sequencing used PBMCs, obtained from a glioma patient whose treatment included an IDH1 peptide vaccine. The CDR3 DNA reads TGTGCCAGCAGTCACGGGGCCGGGACAGGTGGGGATCAGCCCCAGCATTTT. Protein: CASSHGAGTGGDQPQHF.